These 15 T cell receptor beta chains share one sample of origin, sequenced in a study of blood T cell repertoires in COVID-19. Produced via immunoSEQ multiplex PCR; TCRdb's table is partial and in-frame only. Altogether 250,000 or so clones are present, 86% being singletons, with the ten largest covering roughly 5.8%. The sequenced sample consisted of peripheral blood. The source is a man aged 60 to 69 with acute or convalescent COVID-19.

The gene calls are TRBV6-5 and TRBJ2-7, with D perhaps matching TRBD2 (6 bases). Per the germline V gene, CDR1 is MNHEY and CDR2 is SVGAGI. With 8 bases removed from V and 5 bases from J, the gap between germline ends came to 10 bases. The CDR3 runs 11 residues. CDR3 in amino acids: CASFRENEQYF. CDR3 nucleotide sequence: TGTGCCAGCTTTCGGGAGAACGAGCAGTACTTC.

The rearrangement joins TRBV18 to TRBJ1-2; 7 bases fit TRBD1. Trimming at V came to 4 bases and at J to 8 bases, leaving 7 bases not matched to a gene. The CDR3 sequence is 13 residues long. CDR1 is KGHSH, CDR2 LQKENI, per germline. This CDR3 reads CASSLDRVFGYTF. CDR3 sequence (DNA): TGTGCCAGCTCACTTGACAGGGTCTTCGGCTACACCTTC.

V usage is TRBV11-3 and J usage is TRBJ1-6; weak D call: TRBD1 (6 bases). V lost 5 bases, J lost 5 bases, and 10 bases lay in between. Germline CDR1 reads SGHNT; CDR2 reads YENEEA. CDR3 length: 14 amino acids. The CDR3, as DNA: TGTGCCAGCAGCCCTCGGACAGATAATTCACCCCTCCACTTT. It yields the protein CASSPRTDNSPLHF. The entire variable domain, with the rest obtained from reference TRBV11-3 and TRBJ1-6, is as follows: EAGVVQSPRYKIIEKKQPVAFWCNPISGHNTLYWYLQNLGQGPELLIRYENEEAVDDSQLPKDRFSAERLKGVDSTLKIQPAELGDSAVYLCASSPRTDNSPLHFGNGTRLTVT.

The chain recombines TRBV11-3 with TRBJ2-1; 7 nucleotides line up with TRBD2. Germline values: CDR1 SGHNT, CDR2 YENEEA. Trimming took 1 base from V and 2 from J; bases not matched to a gene: 2. The CDR3 contains 15 residues. Here the CDR3 reads CASSLGLAAYNEQFF. The CDR3 nucleotides are TGTGCCAGCAGCTTAGGGCTAGCGGCCTACAATGAGCAGTTCTTC.

This rearrangement joins TRBV7-9 to TRBJ2-1, with 11 bases aligning to TRBD2. With 3 bases clipped from V and 6 bases from J, the junction kept 7 bases outside the gene matches. The CDR3 has 16 residues. Germline CDR1 reads SEHNR; CDR2 reads FQNEAQ (reference sequence). The CDR3 region is CASSLAPTSGVNEQFF. CDR3 DNA sequence: TGTGCCAGCAGCTTGGCCCCGACTAGCGGGGTCAATGAGCAGTTCTTC.

This chain connects TRBV7-2 to TRBJ2-3; 11 nucleotides agree with TRBD2. J was trimmed by 1 base and V by 5 bases; bases with no gene match: 14. The CDR3 length is 19 residues. Germline CDR1 reads SGHTA; CDR2 reads FQGNSA. The CDR3 DNA is TGTGCCAGCAGCCGCAGTAGGGCTAGCGGGAGGAGGGGCACAGATACGCAGTATTTT. This sequence encodes CASSRSRASGRRGTDTQYF.

CDR3 region: CASSRQGLAGLDEQFF. The CDR3 coding sequence is TGTGCCAGCAGCCGACAGGGACTAGCAGGACTAGATGAGCAGTTCTTC. This chain connects TRBV7-9 to TRBJ2-1, with 9 bases matching TRBD2. There are 16 residues in the CDR3. The ends lost 5 bases at V and 8 bases at J; junction bases unmatched: 13. Looked up from germline, CDR1 is SEHNR and CDR2 is FQNEAQ (reference sequence). The full variable domain, completed using reference TRBV7-9 and TRBJ2-1, is DTGVSQNPRHKITKRGQNVTFRCDPISEHNRLYWYRQTLGQGPEFLTYFQNEAQLEKSRLLSDRFSAERPKGSFSTLEIQRTEQGDSAMYLCASSRQGLAGLDEQFFGPGTRLTVL.

This clone was seen only once. The V and J genes are TRBV12-3 or TRBV12-4 and TRBJ1-3, with 7 nucleotides matching TRBD1. The CDR3 is made up of 12 amino acids. The CDR3 region has the DNA TGTATGTGCCGGGACAGTGGAAACACCATATATTTT. Protein sequence: CMCRDSGNTIYF.

The gene calls are TRBV7-3 and TRBJ1-1, with 7 bases lining up with TRBD1. Germline V gene data show CDR1 as SGHTA and CDR2 as FQGTGA. J gave up 4 bases and V 1 base, and 12 bases lay outside the gene matches. The CDR3 totals 17 residues. CDR3 coding DNA: TGTGCCAGCAGCTTAAACCCCGCGACAGGGTTGGGCACTGAAGCTTTCTTT. Amino acid sequence: CASSLNPATGLGTEAFF.

V and J are TRBV7-2 and TRBJ2-1, with 13 bases lining up with TRBD2. The V gene's germline CDR1 is SGHTA and CDR2 FQGNSA. The CDR3 loop spans 17 amino acids. The V and J ends lost 4 bases and 4 bases, in that order; junction bases with no gene match: 7. For the CDR3, the DNA is TGTGCCAGCAGCTCCTATGGGACTAGCGGGGATTACAATGAGCAGTTCTTC. This codes for CASSSYGTSGDYNEQFF. Based on the CDR3 plus reference TRBV7-2 and TRBJ2-1, the full variable domain is GAGVSQSPSNKVTEKGKDVELRCDPISGHTALYWYRQSLGQGLEFLIYFQGNSAPDKSGLPSDRFSAERTGGSVSTLTIQRTQQEDSAVYLCASSSYGTSGDYNEQFFGPGTRLTVL.

The count of this clone is one. The chain couples TRBV27 to TRBJ1-6; D is uncertain. Germline-derived CDR1 and CDR2 are MNHEY and SMNVEV (reference sequence). Trimming cost V 4 bases and J 0 bases, with 13 bases left between them. CDR3 length equals 17 residues. CDR3 sequence reads: CASSSKFMSSYNSPLHF. CDR3 DNA sequence: TGTGCCAGCAGTTCGAAATTTATGAGCTCCTATAATTCACCCCTCCACTTT.

The rearrangement links TRBV6-1 to TRBJ2-5; 8 nucleotides agree with TRBD2. This CDR3 spans 15 amino acids. Germline loops: CDR1 MNHNS, CDR2 SASEGT. Unmatched junction bases numbered 6, after V lost 2 bases and J lost 4 bases. The CDR3 loop reads CASSEREGRGETQYF. For the CDR3, the DNA is TGTGCCAGCAGTGAACGGGAGGGAAGAGGAGAGACCCAGTACTTC.

This sequence joins TRBV7-2 and TRBJ2-3; 11 bases align to TRBD2. With 4 bases clipped from V and 4 bases from J, the junction kept 1 base outside the gene matches. This CDR3 region has 14 residues. The V gene's germline CDR1 is SGHTA and CDR2 FQGNSA. CDR3 DNA sequence: TGTGCCAGCAGCTCGGGACTAGCGGCAGATACGCAGTATTTT. This encodes CASSSGLAADTQYF.

V usage is TRBV5-4 and J usage is TRBJ1-2, with 9 bases aligning to TRBD1. Unmatched junction bases numbered 5, after V lost 1 base and J lost 7 bases. Looked up from germline, CDR1 is SGHNT and CDR2 is YYREEE (reference sequence). The CDR3 is 14 residues long. The CDR3 region is CASSLNRGQTGYTF. CDR3 sequence (DNA): TGTGCCAGCAGCTTGAACAGGGGGCAGACTGGCTACACCTTC.

This chain connects TRBV18 to TRBJ1-2, with D possibly matching TRBD1 (6 bases). V was cut by 3 bases and J by 6 bases, with 14 bases left in between. The CDR3 loop spans 14 amino acids. Germline CDR1 and CDR2: KGHSH and LQKENI. The CDR3 is CASSPTGWQDGYTF. The CDR3 DNA follows: TGTGCCAGCTCACCCACAGGGTGGCAAGATGGCTACACCTTC.